This TCR beta chain was observed in a study of blood T cell repertoires in COVID-19. In the study overall: Sites across the United States, Italy and Spain contributed samples from acute and convalescent COVID-19.

Seattle cases were enrolled at active infection and followed longitudinally. Germline CDR1 and CDR2: MNHEY and SVGAGI. CDR3 length: 15 amino acids. J gave up 4 bases and V 6 bases, and 4 bases lay outside the gene matches. Clones were sequenced by immunoSEQ multiplex PCR, and TCRdb holds only the in-frame ones, with some missing. The sample comprises roughly 100,000 clones, about nine tenths of which are singletons, and less than 2% rests with the top ten. Sequences were obtained from peripheral blood. The V and J genes are TRBV6-5 and TRBJ2-3; 13 nucleotides align to TRBD2. This TCR came from a woman aged 45-60 years with COVID-19, enrolled during active disease. The CDR3 reads CASSLTSGGADTQYF. Written as DNA, the CDR3 is TGTGCCAGCAGCCTCACTAGCGGGGGGGCAGATACGCAGTATTTT.